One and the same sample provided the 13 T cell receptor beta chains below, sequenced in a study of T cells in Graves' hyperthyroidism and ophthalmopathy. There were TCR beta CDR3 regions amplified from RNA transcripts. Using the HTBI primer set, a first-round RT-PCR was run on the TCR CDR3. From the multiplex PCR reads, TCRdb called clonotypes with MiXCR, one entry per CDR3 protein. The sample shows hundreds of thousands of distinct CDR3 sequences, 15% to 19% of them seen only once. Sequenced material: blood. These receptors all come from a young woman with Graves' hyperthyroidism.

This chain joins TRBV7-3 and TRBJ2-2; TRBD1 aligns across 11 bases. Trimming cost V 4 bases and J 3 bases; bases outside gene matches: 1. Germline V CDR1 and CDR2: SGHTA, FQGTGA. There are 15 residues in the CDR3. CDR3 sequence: CASSWTGGDTGELFF. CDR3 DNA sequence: TGTGCCAGCAGCTGGACAGGGGGCGACACCGGGGAGCTGTTTTTT.

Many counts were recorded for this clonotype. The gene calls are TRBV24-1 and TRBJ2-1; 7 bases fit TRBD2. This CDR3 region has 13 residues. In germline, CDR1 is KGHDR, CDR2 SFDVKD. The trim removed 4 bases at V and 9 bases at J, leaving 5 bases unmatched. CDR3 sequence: CATSELVAGEQFF. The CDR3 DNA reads TGTGCCACCAGTGAGTTAGTAGCGGGTGAGCAGTTCTTC.

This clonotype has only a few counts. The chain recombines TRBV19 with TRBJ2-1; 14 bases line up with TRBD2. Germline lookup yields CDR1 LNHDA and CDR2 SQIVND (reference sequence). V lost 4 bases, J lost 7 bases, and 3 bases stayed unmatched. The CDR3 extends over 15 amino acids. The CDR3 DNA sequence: TGTGCCAGTAGTAGAGGGACTAGCGGGGGTAATGAGCAGTTCTTC. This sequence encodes CASSRGTSGGNEQFF.

The CDR3 reads CASSQDKVLVWGKVTDTQYF. Written as DNA, the CDR3 is TGTGCCAGCAGCCAAGATAAAGTATTGGTTTGGGGTAAGGTCACAGATACGCAGTATTTT. The chain has TRBV4-2 and TRBJ2-3; no clear D gene. V was pared by 0 bases and J by 2 bases, with 24 bases between. CDR3 length equals 20 residues. The germline V gene has CDR1 LGHNA and CDR2 YNFKEQ.

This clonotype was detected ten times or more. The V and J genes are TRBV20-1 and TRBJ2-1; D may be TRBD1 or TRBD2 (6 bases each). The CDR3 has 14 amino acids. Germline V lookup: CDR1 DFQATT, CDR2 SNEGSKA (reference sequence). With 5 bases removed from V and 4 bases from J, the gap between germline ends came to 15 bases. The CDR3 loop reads CSAAGGVIYNEQFF. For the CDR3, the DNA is TGCAGTGCTGCCGGGGGCGTGATTTACAATGAGCAGTTCTTC.

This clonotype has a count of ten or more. For the CDR3, the DNA is TGTGCCAGCAGTTCAAGCTCCGGGACCAGCGAGGATCAGCCCCAGCATTTT. It encodes CASSSSSGTSEDQPQHF. The chain combines TRBV12-3 or TRBV12-4 with TRBJ1-5; D possibly corresponds to TRBD1 (5 bases). The CDR3 has 17 amino acids. V was clipped by 4 bases and J by 5 bases, with 21 bases between them.

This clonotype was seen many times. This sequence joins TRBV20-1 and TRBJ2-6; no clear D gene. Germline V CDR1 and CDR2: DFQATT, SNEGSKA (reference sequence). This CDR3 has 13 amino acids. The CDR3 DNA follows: TGCAGCGGTCTCATCTCTGGGGCCAACGTCCTGACTTTC. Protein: CSGLISGANVLTF.

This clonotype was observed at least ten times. Here the CDR3 reads CASSLYIRDRRAGTDTQYF. The DNA for the CDR3 is TGTGCCAGCAGTTTATACATTAGGGACAGGCGGGCGGGCACAGATACGCAGTATTTT. The chain joins TRBV28 to TRBJ2-3, with 8 bases lining up with TRBD1. This CDR3 region has 19 residues. From germline, CDR1 is MDHEN and CDR2 SYDVKM. The V gene end was trimmed by 1 base and the J gene end by 1 base; junction bases not matched to a gene: 13. The full variable domain, completed using reference TRBV28 and TRBJ2-3, is DVKVTQSSRYLVKRTGEKVFLECVQDMDHENMFWYRQDPGLGLRLIYFSYDVKMKEKGDIPEGYSVSREKKERFSLILESASTNQTSMYLCASSLYIRDRRAGTDTQYFGPGTRLTVL.

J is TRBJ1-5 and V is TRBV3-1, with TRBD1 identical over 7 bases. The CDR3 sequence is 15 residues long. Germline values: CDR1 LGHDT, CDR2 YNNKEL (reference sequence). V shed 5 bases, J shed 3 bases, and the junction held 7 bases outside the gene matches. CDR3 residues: CASSWTGKINQPQHF. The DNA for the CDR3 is TGTGCCAGCAGCTGGACAGGTAAAATCAATCAGCCCCAGCATTTT.

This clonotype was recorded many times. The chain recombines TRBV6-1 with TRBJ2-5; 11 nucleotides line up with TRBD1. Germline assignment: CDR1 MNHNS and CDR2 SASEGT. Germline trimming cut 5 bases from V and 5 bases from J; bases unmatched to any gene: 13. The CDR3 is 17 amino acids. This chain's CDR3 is CASSSLLGTGGGETQYF. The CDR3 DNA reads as TGTGCCAGCAGTTCCTTGCTCGGGACAGGGGGTGGTGAGACCCAGTACTTC.

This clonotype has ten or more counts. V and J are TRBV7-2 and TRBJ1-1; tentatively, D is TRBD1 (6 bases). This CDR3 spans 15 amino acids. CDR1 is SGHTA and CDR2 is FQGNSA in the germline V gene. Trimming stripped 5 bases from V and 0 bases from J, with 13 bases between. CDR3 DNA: TGTGCCAGCAGCCGACAGGACTCCATGAACACTGAAGCTTTCTTT. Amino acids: CASSRQDSMNTEAFF.

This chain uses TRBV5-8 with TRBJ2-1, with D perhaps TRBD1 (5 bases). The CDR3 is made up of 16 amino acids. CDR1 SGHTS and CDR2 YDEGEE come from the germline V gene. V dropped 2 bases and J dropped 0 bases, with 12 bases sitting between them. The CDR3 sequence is CASSLLLTVSYNEQFF. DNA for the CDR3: TGTGCCAGCAGCTTACTCTTGACAGTCTCCTACAATGAGCAGTTCTTC. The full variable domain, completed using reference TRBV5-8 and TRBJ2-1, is EAGVTQSPTHLIKTRGQQATLRCSPISGHTSVYWYQQALGLGLQFLLWYDEGEERNRGNFPPRFSGRQFPNYSSELNVNALELEDSALYLCASSLLLTVSYNEQFFGPGTRLTVL.

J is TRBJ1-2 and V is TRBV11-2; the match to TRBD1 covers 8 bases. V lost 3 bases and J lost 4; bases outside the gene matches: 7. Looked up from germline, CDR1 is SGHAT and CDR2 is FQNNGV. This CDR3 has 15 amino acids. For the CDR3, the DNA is TGTGCCAGCAGCTTGGCCCAGGGGGCTCTCTATGGCTACACCTTC. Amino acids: CASSLAQGALYGYTF.